This T cell receptor (beta chain) was observed in a study of cytomegalovirus exposure and HLA in healthy donors. PCR primers comprised 60 Vbeta and 13 Jbeta primers. Sequencing was performed with immunoSEQ multiplex PCR; in TCRdb, only in-frame clones are kept and a portion is missing. The table has fewer than 200,000 clones, 82% seen once. Germline-derived CDR1 and CDR2 are SNHLY and FYNNEI. Unmatched junction bases numbered 3, after V lost 4 bases and J lost 4 bases. The CDR3 totals 14 residues. The genes are TRBV2 and TRBJ2-7; 11 bases line up with TRBD1. This TCR was recovered from a male donor in good health and CMV-seronegative. Sample: PBMCs. DNA of the CDR3: TGTGCCAGCAGTGTCGGGACAGGGGGGTACGAGCAGTACTTC. Translated: CASSVGTGGYEQYF.